These 11 T cell receptor beta chains were all obtained from the same sample, sequenced in a study of shared clonotypes between healthy human individuals. Libraries were prepared by immunoSEQ multiplex PCR; TCRdb keeps only in-frame clonotypes and omits some of them. The table lists over 95,000 clones, 68% of them singletons. The sequenced sample was memory CD8+ T cells sorted from blood. Subset defined: CD45RO+ cells pooled with CCR7-negative TemRA cells. These receptor sequences come from a woman aged 25 to 39 in good health.

The table lists this clone with a count of one. This CDR3 reads CASSLASVGSGKYF. The CDR3 DNA follows: TGTGCCAGCAGCTTAGCGTCAGTAGGGTCAGGGAAGTACTTC. V is TRBV7-6 and J is TRBJ2-5; TRBD1 is a possible D gene (5 bases). Per the germline V gene, CDR1 is SGHVS and CDR2 is FNYEAQ. The CDR3 is made up of 14 amino acids. V dropped 0 bases and J dropped 12 bases, with 17 bases sitting between them. The whole variable domain, filled in from reference TRBV7-6 and TRBJ2-5, reads GAGVSQSPRYKVTKRGQDVALRCDPISGHVSLYWYRQALGQGPEFLTYFNYEAQQDKSGLPNDRFSAERPEGSISTLTIQRTEQRDSAMYRCASSLASVGSGKYFGPGTRLLVL.

V gene TRBV5-6 combines with J gene TRBJ2-1; D gene uncertain. CDR3 length: 15 amino acids. V lost 2 bases and J lost 0, with 9 bases in between. Germline CDR1 reads SGHDT; CDR2 reads YYEEEE. In nucleotides, the CDR3 is TGTGCCAGCAGCTTCGTACGAGGCTCCTACAATGAGCAGTTCTTC. As protein: CASSFVRGSYNEQFF.

The CDR3 DNA sequence: TGCGCCAGCAGGCCCGTCGGGGGGGACTCTGGGGCCAACGTCCTGACTTTC. Translating gives CASRPVGGDSGANVLTF. The rearrangement uses TRBV4-1 and TRBJ2-6; TRBD2 matches 8 bases. The CDR3 totals 17 residues. Germline trimming cut 6 bases from V and 0 bases from J; bases unmatched to any gene: 7. Germline lookup yields CDR1 MGHRA and CDR2 YSYEKL.

There are a few counts of this clone. The V and J genes are TRBV6-4 and TRBJ1-4, with D unclear. The CDR3 runs 15 residues. Trimming shortened V by 3 bases and J by 3 bases, and 11 bases separated the two germline ends. Looked up from germline, CDR1 is MRHNA and CDR2 is SNTAGT. CDR3 coding DNA: TGTGCCAGCAGTGAGGGAACAAATCCTAATGAAAAACTGTTTTTT. Amino acids: CASSEGTNPNEKLFF.

The sample holds many counts of this clone. The chain employs TRBV2 and TRBJ1-4; D may be TRBD1 (6 bases). CDR1 and CDR2 from the germline V gene are SNHLY and FYNNEI. V lost 6 bases, J lost 5 bases, and 7 bases lay in between. The CDR3 runs 12 residues. CDR3 region: CASRDRNEKLFF. CDR3 DNA sequence: TGTGCCAGCAGGGACAGAAATGAAAAACTGTTTTTT.

This clone is a singleton in its sample. This chain uses TRBV29-1 with TRBJ2-7; tentative D call: TRBD2 (5 bases). Germline CDR1 SQVTM, CDR2 ANQGSEA. The V end lost 0 bases, the J end lost 0 bases, and 15 bases lay between the germline ends. This CDR3 comprises 16 residues. CDR3 protein: CSVEEGGYGSSYEQYF. CDR3 nucleotide sequence: TGCAGCGTTGAAGAAGGCGGGTACGGAAGCTCCTACGAGCAGTACTTC.

The V gene is TRBV5-1, the J gene TRBJ2-3, with D possibly matching TRBD1 (6 bases). This CDR3 comprises 16 residues. Trimming took 0 bases from V and 2 from J, leaving 13 bases between them. Germline lookup yields CDR1 SGHRS and CDR2 YFSETQ. The CDR3 here is CASSLEPGQPTDTQYF. The CDR3, as DNA: TGCGCCAGCAGCTTGGAACCGGGACAACCCACAGATACGCAGTATTTT.

This clone has a single count. This rearrangement joins TRBV5-4 to TRBJ2-7; possible D gene TRBD1, 6 bases. Trimming left V 4 bases short and J 0 bases short, with 14 bases between. CDR3 size: 15 residues. CDR1 is SGHNT and CDR2 is YYREEE in the germline V gene (reference sequence). CDR3 sequence: CASSHPGADSYEQYF. CDR3 DNA sequence: TGTGCCAGCAGCCACCCAGGGGCTGACTCCTACGAGCAGTACTTC.

The chain is built from TRBV5-4 and TRBJ2-7; 10 bases agree with TRBD2. Germline V gives CDR1 SGHNT, CDR2 YYREEE (reference sequence). This CDR3 spans 16 amino acids. V gave up 1 base and J gave up 0 bases; unmatched junction bases: 4. CDR3 in DNA: TGTGCCAGCAGCTTGTTCTCTAGCGGGAGCTCCTACGAGCAGTACTTC. It specifies CASSLFSSGSSYEQYF. The full variable domain, rest sourced from reference TRBV5-4 and TRBJ2-7, is ETGVTQSPTHLIKTRGQQVTLRCSSQSGHNTVSWYQQALGQGPQFIFQYYREEENGRGNFPPRFSGLQFPNYSSELNVNALELDDSALYLCASSLFSSGSSYEQYFGPGTRLTVT.

As regards this clone: A single base is all that separates this from a far larger clone, so a read error is likely. The rearrangement uses TRBV28 and TRBJ1-3; TRBD1 might be the D (5 bases). Germline V CDR1 and CDR2: MDHEN, SYDVKM. The CDR3 totals 16 residues. CDR3 sequence (DNA): TGTGCCAGCAGTGCCCGGACACACCACTCTGGAAACACCACATATTTT. Encoded protein: CASSARTHHSGNTTYF.

The sample holds a few counts of this clone. The chain combines TRBV11-2 with TRBJ2-5; TRBD2 matches at 10 bases. CDR3 length: 15 amino acids. Germline V lookup: CDR1 SGHAT, CDR2 FQNNGV. Germline trimming cut 5 bases from V and 5 bases from J; bases unmatched to any gene: 8. CDR3 DNA sequence: TGTGCCAGCAGCCGTAGCGGGGGGTTTTTGGAGACCCAGTACTTC. Translation: CASSRSGGFLETQYF.